The 27 T cell receptor beta chains in this list originate from one sample, sequenced in a study of blood T cells in healthy people across ages. A J-beta primer mix and a sample-barcoded 5' primer were used in a second PCR of about 7 to 12 cycles. TCRdb redid the calling of the 5' RACE reads with MiXCR, one entry per CDR3 protein. The sample shows around 1,600,000 distinct CDR3 sequences, roughly two fifths of them seen only once. The sequenced sample was blood. The receptor set was obtained from a woman aged 18-30 years in good health.

This chain joins TRBV5-6 and TRBJ2-1, with D unresolved. This CDR3 region has 17 residues. Germline V gene data show CDR1 as SGHDT and CDR2 as YYEEEE. Trimming removed 4 bases at V and 0 bases at J, with 17 bases between. The CDR3 region is CASSLQNDPSSYNEQFF. The CDR3 nucleotides are TGTGCCAGCAGCCTTCAAAATGACCCAAGCTCCTACAATGAGCAGTTCTTC.

The J gene is TRBJ2-1, the V gene TRBV20-1; D may be TRBD2 (6 bases). Germline CDR1 and CDR2: DFQATT and SNEGSKA (reference sequence). Deletions cut 6 bases from V and 9 bases from J, with 15 bases between. CDR3 length: 12 amino acids. As DNA, the CDR3 is TGCAGTGCCACCGGGACTTTGGGTGAGCAGTTCTTC. Translating it yields CSATGTLGEQFF.

This clonotype has just a few counts. The chain joins TRBV3-1 to TRBJ1-6, with a weak D call TRBD1 (6 bases). Germline CDR1 is LGHDT and CDR2 is YNNKEL (reference sequence). This CDR3 is 17 amino acids long. Trimming removed 4 bases from V and 3 bases from J, with 16 bases in between. The CDR3 region is CASSLTGKGYYNSPLHF. CDR3 DNA sequence: TGTGCCAGCAGCCTAACAGGGAAGGGCTACTATAATTCACCCCTCCACTTT.

This chain uses TRBV28 with TRBJ2-7; 11 bases are a match to TRBD2. CDR3 size: 17 residues. Germline V lookup: CDR1 MDHEN, CDR2 SYDVKM. V shed 7 bases and J 3 bases; nucleotides not matched to a gene: 14. In nucleotides, the CDR3 is TGTGCCAGCACCGAACTAGCGGGAGAAAGGTTCCGCTACGAGCAGTACTTC. This sequence encodes CASTELAGERFRYEQYF.

The chain links TRBV15 to TRBJ2-1; D may correspond to TRBD1 or TRBD2 (5 bases each). The CDR3 has 15 amino acids. CDR1 LNHNV and CDR2 YYDKDF come from the germline V gene (reference sequence). Trimming stripped 2 bases from V and 5 bases from J, with 13 bases between. DNA for the CDR3: TGTGCCACCAGCAGACCCGGGACCGCCAACAATGAGCAGTTCTTC. Translation: CATSRPGTANNEQFF.

About this clonotype: Mismatch with germline at one junction end may stem from a read error. The CDR3 reads CTSSRSGQGGYGYTF. The CDR3 nucleotides read TGCACCAGCAGCCGTTCTGGACAGGGAGGCTATGGCTACACCTTC. The chain is built from TRBV4-1 and TRBJ1-2; 8 bases match TRBD1. This CDR3 has 15 amino acids. Germline CDR1 reads MGHRA; CDR2 reads YSYEKL.

The rearrangement links TRBV6-5 to TRBJ2-2; 9 bases are shared with TRBD2. After removal of 6 bases from V and 5 bases from J, the junction contained 19 bases not matched to a gene. CDR1 MNHEY and CDR2 SVGAGI come from the germline V gene. This CDR3 comprises 19 residues. The DNA of the CDR3 is TGTGCCAGCAGCTCTCGCGGAGTCGGTAGGCTAGCGGGGACCGGGGAGCTGTTTTTT. Translation gives CASSSRGVGRLAGTGELFF.

The V call is TRBV7-9, the J call TRBJ2-3; possible D gene TRBD1, 6 bases. The CDR3 has 14 residues. Germline V gene lookup returns CDR1 SEHNR and CDR2 FQNEAQ (reference sequence). Trimming left V 5 bases short and J 5 bases short, with 14 bases between. CDR3 amino acids: CASSAITQGDTQYF. The CDR3, as DNA: TGTGCCAGCAGCGCCATTACACAGGGAGATACGCAGTATTTT.

The chain has TRBV20-1 and TRBJ2-3; possible D gene TRBD1, 5 bases. V was trimmed by 3 bases and J by 2 bases, leaving 12 bases between them. The CDR3 is 14 residues long. Germline CDR1 reads DFQATT; CDR2 reads SNEGSKA (reference sequence). In nucleotides, the CDR3 is TGCAGTGCTAGCCTCAGACAGCACACAGATACGCAGTATTTT. Its protein product is CSASLRQHTDTQYF.

This clonotype was counted ten times or more. A much larger clone differs by one base, so this may be a read error. The genes are TRBV12-3 or TRBV12-4 and TRBJ2-7; 8 nucleotides align to TRBD2. V shed 5 bases and J 4 bases; nucleotides not matched to a gene: 7. The CDR3 covers 14 residues. The CDR3, as DNA: TGTGCCAGCAGTGTCGTTAGCGGGATGTACGAGCAGTACTTC. Translated, it gives CASSVVSGMYEQYF.

The V call is TRBV11-2, the J call TRBJ1-2; D is uncertain. The CDR3 consists of 14 residues. Germline lookup yields CDR1 SGHAT and CDR2 FQNNGV. Trimming stripped 1 base from V and 4 bases from J, with 10 bases between. The DNA for the CDR3 is TGTGCCAGCAGCTTAGGACTGGGCGGCTATGGCTACACCTTC. This codes for CASSLGLGGYGYTF.

As concerns this clonotype: A much larger clone lies a single base off, so this may be a read error. CDR3 nucleotide sequence: TGTGCCAGCAGCTTATTACTAGCGGGGGACAAGTCCTACGAGCAGTTCTTC. Its protein is CASSLLLAGDKSYEQFF. The chain couples TRBV7-9 to TRBJ2-1; TRBD2 matches 11 bases. The CDR3 length is 17 residues. V trimming: 2 bases; J trimming: 10 bases; junction bases outside the gene matches: 13. Germline lookup yields CDR1 SEHNR and CDR2 FQNEAQ (reference sequence).

V usage is TRBV11-3 and J usage is TRBJ2-3, with D possibly TRBD2 on 6 matching bases. Between the trimmed V and J ends, which lost 0 bases and 3 bases, there was a span of 13 bases. There are 16 residues in the CDR3. CDR1 is SGHNT, CDR2 YENEEA, per germline. DNA for the CDR3: TGTGCCAGCAGCTTAGAGGGGGGACCGGAGACAGATACGCAGTATTTT. Its translation is CASSLEGGPETDTQYF.

This clonotype has a handful of counts. The chain couples TRBV19 to TRBJ1-2; D is perhaps TRBD1 (5 bases). CDR1 is LNHDA and CDR2 is SQIVND in the germline V gene (reference sequence). Trimming cost V 5 bases and J 4 bases, with 17 bases left between them. This CDR3 is built from 15 residues. This CDR3 is CASSPLPTGLYGYTF. DNA for the CDR3: TGTGCCAGTAGTCCTCTACCAACAGGACTCTATGGCTACACCTTC. The full variable domain, its missing parts supplied by reference TRBV19 and TRBJ1-2, is DGGITQSPKYLFRKEGQNVTLSCEQNLNHDAMYWYRQDPGQGLRLIYYSQIVNDFQKGDIAEGYSVSREKKESFPLTVTSAQKNPTAFYLCASSPLPTGLYGYTFGSGTRLTVV.

The chain links TRBV18 to TRBJ2-3; 7 nucleotides align to TRBD2. From germline, CDR1 is KGHSH and CDR2 LQKENI. The CDR3 contains 17 residues. Germline trimming cut 2 bases from V and 3 bases from J; bases unmatched to any gene: 11. The CDR3 loop reads CASSPTTAGEGTDTQYF. The CDR3 DNA reads as TGTGCCAGCTCACCAACTACGGCGGGAGAGGGGACAGATACGCAGTATTTT.

The chain joins TRBV4-3 to TRBJ2-5; D not certain. Looked up from germline, CDR1 is LGHNA and CDR2 is YSLEER. The CDR3 runs to 13 residues. Trimming removed 5 bases from V and 11 bases from J, with 18 bases in between. The CDR3 DNA sequence: TGCGCCAGCAGCTTATATAATCGGAATGAGCAGTACTTC. It yields the protein CASSLYNRNEQYF.

This clonotype was seen more than once but under ten times. The V and J genes are TRBV9 and TRBJ2-2, with D hard to call. V lost 0 bases, J lost 5 bases, and 2 bases lay in between. This CDR3 is built from 12 residues. Per the germline V gene, CDR1 is SGDLS and CDR2 is YYNGEE. The CDR3 nucleotides are TGTGCCAGCAGCGTAGTTACCGGGGAGCTGTTTTTT. The encoded protein is CASSVVTGELFF.

CDR3 bases: TGTGCCAGCAGCGGGACAGGGAGCGCTAACTATGGCTACACCTTC. Translation gives CASSGTGSANYGYTF. This chain links TRBV27 with TRBJ1-2; 9 positions agree with TRBD1. CDR3 length equals 15 residues. With V trimmed by 6 bases and J by 0 bases, 5 bases remained unmatched. Looked up from germline, CDR1 is MNHEY and CDR2 is SMNVEV (reference sequence).

The chain carries TRBV10-1 and TRBJ2-7, with D maybe TRBD1 (5 bases). V was cut by 3 bases and J by 6 bases, with 21 bases left in between. There are 16 residues in the CDR3. Per germline, CDR1 WNHNN and CDR2 SYGVQD (reference sequence). The CDR3 sequence is CASSERGGWRDGEQYF. The CDR3 nucleotides are TGCGCCAGCAGTGAAAGGGGTGGTTGGAGAGATGGCGAGCAGTACTTC.

The chain couples TRBV9 to TRBJ2-5, with TRBD1 identical over 9 bases. V shed 4 bases, J shed 1 base, and the junction held 5 bases outside the gene matches. The V gene's germline CDR1 is SGDLS and CDR2 YYNGEE. CDR3 length: 15 amino acids. For the CDR3, the DNA is TGTGCCAGCAGCCGGACAGGGGCCAGCCAAGAGACCCAGTACTTC. Protein product: CASSRTGASQETQYF. The full variable domain, its missing parts supplied by reference TRBV9 and TRBJ2-5, is DSGVTQTPKHLITATGQRVTLRCSPRSGDLSVYWYQQSLDQGLQFLIQYYNGEERAKGNILERFSAQQFPDLHSELNLSSLELGDSALYFCASSRTGASQETQYFGPGTRLLVL.

This clonotype was counted ten times or more. The rearrangement uses TRBV7-2 and TRBJ1-2; unclear D gene. The CDR3 length is 13 residues. The germline V gene encodes CDR1 SGHTA and CDR2 FQGNSA. The V end was cut by 2 bases, the J end by 7 bases, with 11 bases between. CDR3 protein: CASSLSFEAGYTF. In DNA form, the CDR3 reads TGTGCCAGCAGCTTATCATTTGAAGCTGGCTACACCTTC.

In this sample, this clonotype turned up a few times. The chain combines TRBV9 with TRBJ2-2; 13 nucleotides align to TRBD2. This CDR3 region has 17 residues. Germline V lookup: CDR1 SGDLS, CDR2 YYNGEE. V was pared by 0 bases and J by 2 bases, with 1 base of the junction left unmatched. CDR3 in amino acids: CASSVEGLAGNTGELFF. DNA for the CDR3: TGTGCCAGCAGCGTAGAGGGACTAGCGGGAAACACCGGGGAGCTGTTTTTT.

This chain joins TRBV18 and TRBJ2-5; 8 positions match TRBD1. V lost 5 bases and J lost 6; bases outside the gene matches: 8. There are 14 residues in the CDR3. Germline-derived CDR1 and CDR2 are KGHSH and LQKENI. The chain's CDR3 is CASSTGTGQKTQYF. CDR3 coding DNA: TGTGCCAGCTCAACCGGGACAGGTCAAAAGACCCAGTACTTC.

The chain carries TRBV10-2 and TRBJ1-1; D possibly corresponds to TRBD1 (6 bases). Trimming cost V 8 bases and J 7 bases, with 11 bases left between them. Germline V CDR1 and CDR2: WSHSY, SAAADI. The CDR3 totals 11 residues. CDR3 DNA: TGCGCCAGCCAGGACAGCCATGAAGCTTTCTTT. Translated, it gives CASQDSHEAFF.

The chain links TRBV27 to TRBJ2-1, with D possibly TRBD2 on 6 matching bases. Germline lookup yields CDR1 MNHEY and CDR2 SMNVEV (reference sequence). Between the trimmed V and J ends, which lost 6 bases and 3 bases, there was a span of 15 bases. The CDR3 length is 15 residues. CDR3 sequence: CASRKGMGGYNEQFF. The CDR3 bases are TGTGCCAGCAGGAAGGGGATGGGGGGCTACAATGAGCAGTTCTTC.

This clonotype was picked up one time. CDR3 bases: TGTGCCAGCAGCCAAGATGTGGGACTCTACCTCAATGAGCAGTACTTC. Translation gives CASSQDVGLYLNEQYF. V usage is TRBV4-2 and J usage is TRBJ2-5, with D possibly TRBD2 on 6 matching bases. Per germline, CDR1 LGHNA and CDR2 YNFKEQ. There are 16 residues in the CDR3. V lost 0 bases and J 11 bases, leaving 22 bases between the germline ends.

This clonotype was picked up a small number of times. The rearrangement joins TRBV6-6 to TRBJ2-1; TRBD1 is a possible D gene (5 bases). V lost 3 bases and J 4 bases, leaving 13 bases between the germline ends. CDR3 length equals 15 residues. Germline V lookup: CDR1 MNHNY, CDR2 SVGAGI (reference sequence). CDR3 region: CASSYRGARYNEQFF. DNA of the CDR3: TGTGCCAGCAGTTATAGGGGCGCAAGGTACAATGAGCAGTTCTTC.